These T cell receptor beta chains were read from a single sample in a study of tumor and adjacent non-tumor tissue in lung cancer. MiXCR, run by TCRdb on the multiplex PCR reads, gives a single entry per CDR3 protein. The top ten clones hold about 18% of a sample with fewer than 150,000 distinct CDR3 sequences, approximately 66% of them seen once. The sequenced material came from lung tumor tissue. Source of these receptors: a man aged 55 to 70 with small cell lung cancer. The CDR3 runs from the conserved cysteine through the conserved F or W. The D gene is left open where the match is weak. Clone size is stated in some rows and not others, as once, few, many or a class when expanded.

D: .
size: many
J: TRBJ2-3
V: TRBV6-5
DNA: TGTGCCAGCAGTTACCTTCCGGGTAGCGATACGCAGTATTTT
CDR3: CASSYLPGSDTQYF

D: TRBD2
size: .
J: TRBJ2-1
V: TRBV28
DNA: TGTGCCAGCAGTTTGGACGGGAGGGAGTATAAGCAGTTCTTC
CDR3: CASSLDGREYKQFF

D: TRBD2
size: many
J: TRBJ2-1
V: TRBV12-3/TRBV12-4
DNA: TGTGCCAGCAACACACTAGCGGGAGGGAGGGGGAATGAGCAGTTCTTC
CDR3: CASNTLAGGRGNEQFF

D: TRBD2
size: .
J: TRBJ2-1
V: TRBV20-1
DNA: TGCAGTGTTAGCAAGCCTAGCGGACGCTCCTACAATGAGCAGTTCTTT
CDR3: CSVSKPSGRSYNEQFF

D: .
size: .
J: TRBJ2-1
V: TRBV6-1
DNA: TGTGCCAGCAGTGAAGCGACCCAGGGGAGCTTTGAGCAGTTCTTC
CDR3: CASSEATQGSFEQFF

D: .
size: few
J: TRBJ1-3
V: TRBV6-1
DNA: TGTGCTAGCAGAGGGTTCCAGGAGTACTCTGGAAACACCATATATTTT
CDR3: CASRGFQEYSGNTIYF

D: .
size: .
J: TRBJ2-1
V: TRBV11-2
DNA: TGTGCCAGCTCCCGAGAGCTGAATGAACAGTTCTTC
CDR3: CASSRELNEQFF

D: .
size: .
J: TRBJ2-1
V: TRBV6-1
DNA: TGTGCCAGCAGGGCGCCAATGGCGGATCACTTCAATGAGCAGTTCTTC
CDR3: CASRAPMADHFNEQFF

D: .
size: .
J: TRBJ2-1
V: TRBV11-2
DNA: TGTACCAGCAGCTTAACCCCGCTGGGGGGAAATGAGCAGTTCTTC
CDR3: CTSSLTPLGGNEQFF

D: .
size: .
J: TRBJ1-6
V: TRBV13
DNA: TGTGCCAGCATCCAGAACGACGGAAGCTCCTATAATTCACCCCTCCACTTT
CDR3: CASIQNDGSSYNSPLHF

D: .
size: few
J: TRBJ1-1
V: TRBV6-1
DNA: TGTGCCAGCAGTGCTGCGTCTGTGACTGAAGCTTTCTTT
CDR3: CASSAASVTEAFF

D: .
size: few
J: TRBJ2-2
V: TRBV30
DNA: TGTGCCTGGAGTCCTCCCGGGACAAGCGGGGAGCTGTTTTTT
CDR3: CAWSPPGTSGELFF

D: TRBD1
size: few
J: TRBJ1-1
V: TRBV7-9
DNA: TGTGCCAGCAGCTCCGGGACAGGAGCTTTCTTT
CDR3: CASSSGTGAFF

D: .
size: .
J: TRBJ1-1
V: TRBV14
DNA: TGTGTCAGCAGCCAAGTCGGAGGCTTGGGCACTGAAGCTTCCTTT
CDR3: CVSSQVGGLGTEASF

D: .
size: many
J: TRBJ2-7
V: TRBV6-2/TRBV6-3
DNA: TGTGCCAGCAGTTACGGGGGCTTCGGATACGAGCAGTACTTC
CDR3: CASSYGGFGYEQYF

D: .
size: .
J: TRBJ2-2
V: TRBV9
DNA: TGTGCCAGCTCCCGACAGTTCGTGAACACCGTGGAGCTGTTTTTT
CDR3: CASSRQFVNTVELFF

D: TRBD1
size: .
J: TRBJ2-3
V: TRBV6-5
DNA: TGTGCCAGCAGTTTGACAGGGATTAGCACAGATACGCAGTATTTT
CDR3: CASSLTGISTDTQYF

D: TRBD1
size: .
J: TRBJ1-2
V: TRBV11-1
DNA: TGTGCCAGCAGCCCCGGACAGGAAACCTACTATGGCCACACTTTC
CDR3: CASSPGQETYYGHTF

D: .
size: .
J: TRBJ1-2
V: TRBV20-1
DNA: TGCAGTGCTACCCACATCTCAAACTATGGCTACACCTTC
CDR3: CSATHISNYGYTF

D: .
size: .
J: TRBJ2-2
V: TRBV7-3
DNA: TGTGCCAGCAGCTTATACGGGTCGAACACCGGGGAGCTGTTTTTT
CDR3: CASSLYGSNTGELFF

D: .
size: many
J: TRBJ1-1
V: TRBV7-3
DNA: TGTGCCAGCAGCTTAGTGGCCGGGAACACTGAAGCTTTCTTT
CDR3: CASSLVAGNTEAFF

D: .
size: .
J: TRBJ2-2
V: TRBV28
DNA: TGTGCCAGCAGTTTAGACCCTTACGGGGAGCTGTTTTTT
CDR3: CASSLDPYGELFF

D: TRBD2
size: .
J: TRBJ2-2
V: TRBV20-1
DNA: TGCCGTGCTAGCCCTGGACTAGTTTCGGGGGAGCTGTTTTTT
CDR3: CRASPGLVSGELFF

D: TRBD2
size: few
J: TRBJ2-1
V: TRBV20-1
DNA: TGCAGTGCAAACGGACTAGCGGGAGATACGAATGAGCAGTTCTTC
CDR3: CSANGLAGDTNEQFF

D: TRBD2
size: .
J: TRBJ2-1
V: TRBV28
DNA: TGTACCAGCAGAGGACTAGCCGATTACAATGAGCGGTTCTTC
CDR3: CTSRGLADYNERFF

D: .
size: many
J: TRBJ1-1
V: TRBV20-1
DNA: TGCAGTGCTAGAGATCAAAACTTGAACACTGAAGCTTTCTTT
CDR3: CSARDQNLNTEAFF

D: TRBD1
size: many
J: TRBJ1-1
V: TRBV6-5
DNA: TGTGCCACCCAGGAGGAGGGGGCGCCGTACACTGAAGCTTTCTTT
CDR3: CATQEEGAPYTEAFF

D: TRBD2
size: once
J: TRBJ2-3
V: TRBV20-1
DNA: TGCAGTGCTGGGGGGACTAGCGGGAGAGTTGTCACAGAAACGCAGTATTTT
CDR3: CSAGGTSGRVVTETQYF

D: .
size: .
J: TRBJ2-7
V: TRBV6-1
DNA: TGTGCCACCAGTGAAGTAAGGCTTCTCGAGCAGTACTTC
CDR3: CATSEVRLLEQYF

D: .
size: .
J: TRBJ2-7
V: TRBV4-1
DNA: TGCGCTAGCAGTCTGGCGGAGAACTTCTACGAGCAGTACTTC
CDR3: CASSLAENFYEQYF